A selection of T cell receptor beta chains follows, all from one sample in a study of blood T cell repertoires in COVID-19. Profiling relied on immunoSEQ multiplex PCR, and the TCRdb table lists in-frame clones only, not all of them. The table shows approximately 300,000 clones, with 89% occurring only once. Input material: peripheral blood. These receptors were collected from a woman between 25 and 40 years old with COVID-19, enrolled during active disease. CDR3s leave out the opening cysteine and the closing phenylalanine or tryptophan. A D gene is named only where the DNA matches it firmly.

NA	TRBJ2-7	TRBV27	ASSKLRDTGYEQY
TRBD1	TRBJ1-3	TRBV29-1	SVEVGQGGSGNTIY
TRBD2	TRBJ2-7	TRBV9	ASSSGEAYEQY
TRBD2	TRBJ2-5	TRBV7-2	ASSSLRGVAGGGTQY
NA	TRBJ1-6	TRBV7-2	ASSLEGRRVSPLH
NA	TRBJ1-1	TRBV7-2	ASSPMLRTQNTEAF
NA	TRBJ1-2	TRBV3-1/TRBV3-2	ASSQVGGVRASSFSGYT
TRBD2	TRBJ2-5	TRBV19	ASRDTSGGAETQY
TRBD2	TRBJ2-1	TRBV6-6	ASRSGGRDEQF
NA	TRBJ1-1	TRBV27	ASSGRGGSTEAF
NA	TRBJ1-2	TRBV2	ASSEQLGTVDGYT
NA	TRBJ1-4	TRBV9	ASSVGAGRGEKLF
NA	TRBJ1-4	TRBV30	AWSVGAGVEKLF
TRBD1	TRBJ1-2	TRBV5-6	ASSLGQRYGYT
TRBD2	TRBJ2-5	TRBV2	ASGLAGGSETQY
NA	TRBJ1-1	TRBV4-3	ASSQEWGGGVPN
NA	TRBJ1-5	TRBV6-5	ASSPQGASNQPQH
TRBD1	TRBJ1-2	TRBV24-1	ATSDGAGTGRKGYT
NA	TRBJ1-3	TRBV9	ASSRQGGSSGNTIY
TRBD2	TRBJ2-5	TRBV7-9	ASSTPNLGREETQY
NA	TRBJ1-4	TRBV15	ATMQGSTNEKLF
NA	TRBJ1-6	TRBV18	ASSPNRLRSSYNSPLH
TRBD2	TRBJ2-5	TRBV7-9	ASSLEQAGGSETQY
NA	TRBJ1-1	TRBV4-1	ASSQERLRTEAF
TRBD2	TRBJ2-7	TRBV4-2	ASSPAGLAAYEQY
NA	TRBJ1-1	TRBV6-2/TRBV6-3	ASSTNRVNTEAF
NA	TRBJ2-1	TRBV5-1	ASSPRDSDGNEQF
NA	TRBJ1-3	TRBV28	ASSLNRADTIY